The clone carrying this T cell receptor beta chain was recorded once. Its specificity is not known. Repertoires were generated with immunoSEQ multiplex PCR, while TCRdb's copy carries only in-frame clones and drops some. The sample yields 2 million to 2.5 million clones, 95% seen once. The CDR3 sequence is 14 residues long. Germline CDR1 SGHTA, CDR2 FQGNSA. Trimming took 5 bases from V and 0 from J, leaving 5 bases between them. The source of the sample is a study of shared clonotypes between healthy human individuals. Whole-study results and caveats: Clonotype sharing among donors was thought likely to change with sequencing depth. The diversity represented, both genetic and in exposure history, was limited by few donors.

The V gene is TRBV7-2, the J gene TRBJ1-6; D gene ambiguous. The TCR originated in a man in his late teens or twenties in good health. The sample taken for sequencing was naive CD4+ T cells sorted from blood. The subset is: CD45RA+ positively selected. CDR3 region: CASSGSSYNSPLHF. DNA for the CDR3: TGTGCCAGCAGCGGTAGCTCCTATAATTCACCCCTCCACTTT.